This T cell receptor beta chain was profiled in a study of long-term antiretroviral therapy in people with HIV. General study points: Post-ART diversity increased but stayed below transplant donor controls. Dominant in the repertoire at all time points were clones expanded before ART.

About this clone itself: Its target is not known.

Without exception, participants with HIV were treated in the United States. The CDR3 spans 14 residues. V dropped 6 bases and J dropped 3; count of bases not matched to a gene: 4. Germline V gene sequence: CDR1 SGHDT, CDR2 YYEEEE. Sequencing used immunoSEQ v3.0 at survey level. Some clones are missing from TCRdb's copy, which holds only in-frame ones; the method was immunoSEQ multiplex PCR. The table lists about 20,000 clones, more than 75% of them singletons. The source was unsorted PBMCs, collected 0.5 years after starting antiretroviral therapy. V and J are TRBV5-6 and TRBJ2-5, with 11 nucleotides matching TRBD2. The TCR comes from a man aged 35 to 55 with HIV. The CDR3 DNA reads TGTGCCAGCACCTCACTAGCGGGGGAAGAGACCCAGTACTTC. Protein product: CASTSLAGEETQYF.